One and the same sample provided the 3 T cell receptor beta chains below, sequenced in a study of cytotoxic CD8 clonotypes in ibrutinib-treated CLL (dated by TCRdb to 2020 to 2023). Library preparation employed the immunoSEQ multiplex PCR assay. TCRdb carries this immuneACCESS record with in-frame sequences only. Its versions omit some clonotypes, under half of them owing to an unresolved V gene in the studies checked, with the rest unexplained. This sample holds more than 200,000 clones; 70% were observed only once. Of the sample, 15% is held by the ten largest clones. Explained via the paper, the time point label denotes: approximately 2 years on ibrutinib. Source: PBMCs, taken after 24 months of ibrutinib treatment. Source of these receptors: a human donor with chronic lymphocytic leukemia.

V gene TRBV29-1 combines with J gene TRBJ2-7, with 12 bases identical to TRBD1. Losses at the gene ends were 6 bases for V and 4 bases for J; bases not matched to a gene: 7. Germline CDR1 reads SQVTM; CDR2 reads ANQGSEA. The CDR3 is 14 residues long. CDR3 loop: CSVLGTGGFYEQYF. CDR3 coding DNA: TGCAGCGTCCTAGGGACAGGGGGCTTTTACGAGCAGTACTTC.

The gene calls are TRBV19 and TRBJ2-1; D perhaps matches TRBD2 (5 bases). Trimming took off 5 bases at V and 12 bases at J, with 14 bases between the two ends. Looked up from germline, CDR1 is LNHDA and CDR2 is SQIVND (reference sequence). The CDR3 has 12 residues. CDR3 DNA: TGTGCCAGTAGTCTCCGAATTGGACTGCAGTTCTTC. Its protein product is CASSLRIGLQFF.

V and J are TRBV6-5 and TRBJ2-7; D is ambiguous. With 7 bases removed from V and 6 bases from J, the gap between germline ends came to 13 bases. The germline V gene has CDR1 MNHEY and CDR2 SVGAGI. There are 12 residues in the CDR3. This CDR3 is CASTHLGLEQYF. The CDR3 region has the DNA TGTGCCAGCACCCACCTAGGGCTCGAGCAGTACTTC.